What follows describes a single T cell receptor beta chain. The CDR3 is 15 residues long. V dropped 2 bases and J dropped 7; count of bases not matched to a gene: 6. Germline values: CDR1 SGHRS, CDR2 YFSETQ. This sample is drawn from a study of blood T cell repertoires in COVID-19. Produced via immunoSEQ multiplex PCR; TCRdb's table is partial and in-frame only. This sample has under 500,000 clones; nearly 90% occur once, and the top ten carry just under 2%. This clonotype was obtained from a woman between 18 and 30 years old with acute COVID-19. This chain joins TRBV5-1 and TRBJ1-4, with TRBD1 identical over 9 bases. The sequenced sample consisted of PBMCs or T cells enriched from blood (not recorded which). CDR3 nucleotides: TGCGCCAGCAGCTTAACAGGGGGCGGACGTGAAAAACTGTTTTTT. Translated: CASSLTGGGREKLFF.